This T cell receptor beta chain was recovered during a study of cytomegalovirus exposure and HLA in healthy donors (TCRdb year 2017). Regarding the study in general: An earlier analysis of more than 550 of the donors reported approximately 300 Gb of sequence data and about 120 million unique TCR beta sequences obtained from about 179 million T cells. About 310 gigabases of sequencing data and some 85 million unique TCR sequences were included in an early release covering around 650 HLA-typed donors. Of the 300 to 400 genotyped donors, roughly 85% fell in the genetic ancestry cluster associated with self-reported Caucasian donors. The study was designed to test whether signatures of past pathogen exposure could be identified by cataloging public T cell receptors. The T cell repertoires of 700 or so subjects were profiled by immunosequencing and related to cytomegalovirus serostatus. Besides the first cohort of under 700 subjects, a separate validation cohort made up of about 120 different subjects was used. To predict cytomegalovirus infection status, the study combined high-throughput TCR immunosequencing, statistical association of individual TCRs with disease status, and machine learning. To study patterns of TCR occurrence, a later analysis re-analyzed previously published TCR beta repertoires from around 670 donors and added high-resolution HLA genotyping. Rather than using new phenotypic data, the later analysis identified candidate immune exposures from TCR beta sequences and from how often those sequences occurred across donors. An earlier analysis of about 600 of the donors used high-throughput TCR beta sequencing to judge whether each TCR beta V gene segment behaved as functional or pseudogenic. Alongside the repertoire data, information on donor age, sex, ethnicity and CMV serostatus was compiled. Genome-wide SNP genotypes for about 60% of the roughly 700 donors were used in a later genetic analysis, which treated that subset as a discovery cohort. Every repertoire in the discovery cohort had been generated on one and the same sequencing platform. Class I and class II HLA loci were covered by the typing at four-digit resolution. The number of typed donors differed by locus: about 629-630 for A, B, C, DRB1 and DQB1; 522 for DQA1; around 580 for DPA1; and around 450 for DPB1. Because of strong linkage in the cohort, five DR-DQ haplotypes were treated as single units for association and clustering. On average, about 240,000 unique TCR beta nucleotide sequences were sequenced per donor among 300 to 500 genotyped donors of the cohort, with 15% to 20% of those sequences being non-productive. Paper-wide results and their limitations: The study gave a list of under 200 TCR beta chains associated with cytomegalovirus. This cohort had only TCR beta chains sequenced, and the lack of alpha or paired-chain data limited which features could be detected. Immune exposure information for the cohort was limited to CMV serostatus. Because HLA typing was missing for some donors at each locus, association tests included only the typed subset. In a later analysis, the rate of TCR association differed among HLA loci, with DRB1 alleles having the most associated TCRs and HLA-C alleles having the fewest. Most TCR sequences were seen in very few donors, while some public TCRs were found in many individuals. Correlated functional status among segregating V segments might be attributable to linkage disequilibrium, but an unknown experimental factor could not be ruled out. A later analysis reported that several top co-occurrence clusters appeared linked to parvovirus B19, influenza, CMV and Epstein-Barr virus. In both the original and validation cohorts, the classifier was reported to diagnose cytomegalovirus status with high specificity and sensitivity. A later analysis associated 15,000 to 20,000 TCR beta sequences with specific HLA alleles at a false discovery rate of 0.05. It was suggested by the authors that the approach could potentially be generalized to other disease states and immunological phenotypes. A later genetic analysis reported fewer N-insertions in productive TCRs among donors in an Asian-associated ancestry cluster than the approximately 670-donor mean. When HLA alleles, especially DR and DQ, strongly co-occurred, attributing TCR associations to individual alleles was difficult. In a later analysis, HLA-associated TCR beta chains were found to be more clonally expanded and to have lower generation probabilities than equally common non-associated chains. Some IMGT-functional V segments, including TRBV6-2 and TRBV6-3, could not be distinguished by the 87-base-pair reads and were therefore excluded. A few of the identified cytomegalovirus-associated TCR beta chains were confirmed in vitro to be specific for cytomegalovirus antigens. A further reported finding was that TCR beta sequences accurately predicted the HLA-A and HLA-B alleles for most subjects in the first cohort. Presence/absence analyses assumed roughly uniform sequencing depth across donors, an assumption that may not hold. V-gene and J-gene trimming of TCR beta chains was associated with a missense DCLRE1C variant in a later genetic analysis, and the association was replicated in an independent cohort. A later analysis found that most CMV-associated TCR beta chains appeared HLA-restricted, with HLA associations seemingly driven largely by CMV exposure. The sequencing pipeline was judged likely to have produced a cluster of highly shared sequence variants as a technical artifact. Roughly 15 rarely observed V segments, including chromosome 9 orphons, were excluded from the earlier analysis of a few hundred of the donors because counts were too low. Broadly in line with IMGT annotations, most TCR beta V segments showed up in productive rearrangements about 87% or about 30% of the time in an earlier analysis of around 600 of the donors.

Preparation of the library involved the immunoSEQ multiplex PCR assay. For the multiplex PCR, a mixture combining 60 forward primers for TCR Vbeta segments and 13 reverse primers for TCR Jbeta segments was used. Amplification of the CDR3 region of rearranged TCR beta genes was performed with a multiplex PCR assay on genomic DNA. On the Illumina HiSeq System, the amplified TCR beta libraries were sequenced as 87-base-pair reads. The original methods were these. A later analysis counted tens of millions of unique TCR beta chains across the 550 to 800 repertoires, and around 9.9 million of these chains were shared by at least two donors. Raw reads were error-corrected and collapsed into unique sequences by a nearest-neighbor algorithm in which closely related sequences were merged to remove PCR and sequencing errors. To assign V, D and J gene segments, CDR3 sequences were aligned to IMGT reference sequences. For a sequence to be retained, at least a six-nucleotide match to both a V gene segment and a J gene segment was required. A rearrangement was called productive if the CDR3 had no stop codons and remained in frame with V and J, and every other rearrangement was called non-productive. CDR3 was defined according to IMGT convention as the region running from the second conserved V-encoded cysteine to the conserved J-encoded phenylalanine. In an earlier analysis of around 540 of the donors, sequences lacking an unambiguous match to a single V gene segment were excluded. In an earlier analysis of approximately 590 of the donors, V segments were called functional above 56.7% productive rearrangements and were called segregating when the between-donor standard deviation exceeded 5%. A statistical classification framework was built for diagnosing cytomegalovirus status from the catalog of TCR beta chain sequences. In a later analysis, TCR nucleotide sequences were compared against IMGT/GENE-DB human TR gene sequences so that V and J genes could be assigned. In a later analysis, CDR3 sequences and most-parsimonious VDJ recombination scenarios were assigned using the TCRdist pipeline. In a later analysis, every TCR beta chain was defined by the combination of its CDR3 amino acid sequence and its V-gene family, and reads without a unique V-gene family were dropped. As a way to deal with suspected cross-contamination and a sequencing artifact, a later analysis dropped 500 to 700 nucleotide sequences that were highly shared and had low generation probability. A later analysis calculated a clonal expansion index for each public chain from normalized within-repertoire ranks of inferred template counts. In a later analysis, generation probabilities were computed using a VDJ recombination model fitted to out-of-frame rearrangements, and the results were checked against IGoR. In a later analysis, TCR-TCR, TCR-HLA and TCR-CMV co-occurrence was scored with hypergeometric tests, and a repertoire-size bias correction was applied to TCR pairs. A later analysis estimated false discovery rates by permuting HLA or CMV assignments 20 times. In a later analysis, co-occurring TCRs were grouped using DBSCAN, with TCRdist sequence similarity added in when clustering inside HLA-allele-positive subsets. Repertoires with fewer than 30,000 or more than 120,000 public chains, plus five repertoires with anomalous nucleotide sharing, were excluded from co-occurrence clustering. What TCRdb holds here is the immuneACCESS table cut down to in-frame rearrangements. Part of the clones is not present; checked against another copy, under half of the missing clones reflect an unresolved V gene, and the others are unexplained. V and J calls and clone size are copied from that table; D and trimming were computed from the DNA. In this sample the table shows about 150,000 clones, approximately 78% of which occur a single time. The ten largest account for roughly 3% of the sample.

The cohort consisted of 666 healthy bone marrow donors. All cohort members were sampled while nominally healthy, although unrecorded immune exposures were likely present. The donor was CMV seronegative and belonged to the group of several hundred seronegative cohort members. A peripheral blood sample was collected from each donor, and TCR beta sequencing was performed on peripheral blood mononuclear cells. Genomic DNA was extracted from the blood cell samples with the Qiagen DNeasy Blood Extraction Kit. Worth noting for this clone: Its target antigen remains unknown. Base qualities are not recorded, but no much larger clone differs from it by a single base.

Relative to germline, V is missing 2 bases and J is missing 4 bases, with 7 bases of the junction outside any gene match. Its CDR3 holds 16 amino acids, cysteine through phenylalanine. The DNA shown is the 48-base CDR3, in frame from base 1. CDR1 and CDR2 (SGHAT, FQNNGV) derive from the germline V gene. The rearrangement joined TRBV11-2 to TRBJ1-2; TRBD1 aligns with 10 central bases. The TCR sequence derives from a woman aged 35 to 49 in good health and CMV-seronegative. The specimen sequenced was PBMCs. The CDR3 protein is CASSLSSGTGAYGYTF. In nucleotide form, the sequence is TGTGCCAGCAGCTTAAGTTCCGGGACAGGGGCCTATGGCTACACCTTC.